Listed here are 30 T cell receptor beta chains from one sample, sequenced in a study of beta chain features in type 1 diabetes. Reverse transcribing all isolated RNA meant expressed TCRB transcripts were sequenced. Measured with immunoSEQ multiplex PCR; TCRdb has only the in-frame clones, and not every one. The data show 350,000 to 450,000 clones, 14% seen once. Sequencing was carried out using naive CD4+ T cells from blood. The receptors were sampled from a man aged 25 to 40 in good health.

V and J are TRBV6-5 and TRBJ1-1; possible D gene TRBD1, 6 bases. CDR3 length: 13 amino acids. Trimming took off 4 bases at V and 3 bases at J, with 9 bases between the two ends. The germline V gene encodes CDR1 MNHEY and CDR2 SVGAGI. The CDR3 loop reads CASSSGGYTEAFF. CDR3 sequence (DNA): TGTGCCAGCAGTTCGGGGGGCTACACTGAAGCTTTCTTT.

The chain employs TRBV4-2 and TRBJ2-1; the match to TRBD2 covers 11 bases. CDR3 size: 15 residues. Germline-derived CDR1 and CDR2 are LGHNA and YNFKEQ. With V trimmed by 4 bases and J by 7 bases, 6 bases remained unmatched. CDR3 bases: TGTGCCAGCAGCCCACTAGCGGGAGTTTTGAATGAGCAGTTCTTC. This encodes CASSPLAGVLNEQFF.

V gene TRBV15 combines with J gene TRBJ2-3; either TRBD1 or TRBD2 may fit D (5 bases each). The CDR3 has 15 residues. Germline V gene data show CDR1 as LNHNV and CDR2 as YYDKDF (reference sequence). Deletions cut 0 bases from V and 1 base from J, with 8 bases between. This chain's CDR3 is CATSRDPGRTDTQYF. CDR3 nucleotides: TGTGCCACCAGCAGAGATCCGGGGCGCACAGATACGCAGTATTTT.

The rearrangement uses TRBV30 and TRBJ1-1; D ambiguous. The CDR3 covers 10 residues. Germline CDR1 reads GTSNPN; CDR2 reads SVGIG (reference sequence). Deletions cut 8 bases from V and 7 bases from J, with 11 bases between. Written as DNA, the CDR3 is TGTGCCATCGACCCGGGTGAAGCTTTCTTT. Translation gives CAIDPGEAFF.

The table lists this clone with a few counts. Other nucleotide sequences from this sample produce the same CDR3. V and J are TRBV18 and TRBJ2-3; D is uncertain. Trimming removed 1 base from V and 2 bases from J, with 4 bases in between. The CDR3 spans 13 residues. The germline gives CDR1 KGHSH, CDR2 LQKENI. CDR3 in amino acids: CASSPRTTDTQYF. As DNA, the CDR3 is TGTGCCAGCTCACCACGCACCACAGATACGCAGTATTTT.

This chain uses TRBV25-1 with TRBJ2-3, with TRBD1 matching 8 bases. J was trimmed by 4 bases and V by 5 bases; bases with no gene match: 11. Germline-derived CDR1 and CDR2 are MGHDK and SYGVNS. The CDR3 has 16 residues. CDR3 sequence: CASSPDRVWGPDTQYF. The CDR3 DNA sequence: TGTGCCAGCAGTCCGGACAGGGTTTGGGGGCCAGATACGCAGTATTTT.

This clone has only a few counts. The V gene is TRBV30, the J gene TRBJ2-5, with 7 bases aligning to TRBD1. Germline CDR1 GTSNPN, CDR2 SVGIG (reference sequence). The CDR3 is 13 amino acids. Trimming cost V 2 bases and J 7 bases; bases outside gene matches: 7. CDR3 sequence: CAWSPDRVGTQYF. CDR3 sequence (DNA): TGTGCCTGGAGTCCTGACAGGGTAGGGACCCAGTACTTC.

The genes are TRBV11-2 and TRBJ2-7; 10 nucleotides align to TRBD2. The V gene end was trimmed by 4 bases and the J gene end by 4 bases; junction bases not matched to a gene: 7. The CDR3 runs to 15 residues. The germline V gene encodes CDR1 SGHAT and CDR2 FQNNGV. This chain's CDR3 is CASSSLAGEVYEQYF. Here the CDR3 DNA reads TGTGCCAGCAGCTCTCTAGCGGGGGAGGTTTACGAGCAGTACTTC.

This clone came up a few times. The chain links TRBV19 to TRBJ2-7, with 7 bases matching TRBD1. J gave up 0 bases and V 6 bases, and 8 bases lay outside the gene matches. The CDR3 is 15 amino acids. Germline CDR1 LNHDA, CDR2 SQIVND (reference sequence). The CDR3 sequence is CASRGYRDSSYEQYF. DNA of the CDR3: TGTGCCAGTAGGGGTTACAGGGACAGCTCCTACGAGCAGTACTTC.

This clone was detected only a few times. The V gene is TRBV5-1, the J gene TRBJ2-5, with a tentative D call TRBD2 (6 bases). Germline-derived CDR1 and CDR2 are SGHRS and YFSETQ. The V end was cut by 4 bases, the J end by 3 bases, with 16 bases between. CDR3 size: 15 residues. The CDR3 sequence: CASSATRGGKETQYF. Written as DNA, the CDR3 is TGCGCCAGCAGCGCCACCCGTGGGGGGAAAGAGACCCAGTACTTC.

This rearrangement joins TRBV9 to TRBJ2-3; D is uncertain. The CDR3 loop spans 14 amino acids. Germline loops: CDR1 SGDLS, CDR2 YYNGEE. V lost 1 base, J lost 2 bases, and 8 bases lay in between. Here the CDR3 reads CASSVQPNTDTQYF. In DNA, the CDR3 is TGTGCCAGCAGCGTACAACCCAACACAGATACGCAGTATTTT. Full variable domain (remainder filled in from reference TRBV9 and TRBJ2-3): DSGVTQTPKHLITATGQRVTLRCSPRSGDLSVYWYQQSLDQGLQFLIQYYNGEERAKGNILERFSAQQFPDLHSELNLSSLELGDSALYFCASSVQPNTDTQYFGPGTRLTVL.

The chain couples TRBV19 to TRBJ2-1; 10 bases align to TRBD1. This CDR3 has 15 residues. CDR1 is LNHDA and CDR2 is SQIVND in the germline V gene (reference sequence). With V trimmed by 4 bases and J by 7 bases, 7 bases remained unmatched. The CDR3 spells CASSTRDRGPNEQFF. The CDR3 bases are TGTGCCAGTAGTACCCGGGACAGGGGCCCTAATGAGCAGTTCTTC.

This clone has a handful of counts. The chain recombines TRBV4-3 with TRBJ2-7; tentatively, D is TRBD1 (6 bases). CDR1 LGHNA and CDR2 YSLEER come from the germline V gene. This CDR3 is built from 13 residues. V lost 4 bases and J 3 bases, leaving 10 bases between the germline ends. CDR3: CASSRGQNYEQYF. CDR3 bases: TGCGCCAGCAGCCGGGGACAAAACTACGAGCAGTACTTC.

The chain combines TRBV6-5 with TRBJ1-5; weak D call: TRBD1 (5 bases). V was shortened by 6 bases and J by 6 bases, with 18 bases between the two germline ends. Germline V gene data show CDR1 as MNHEY and CDR2 as SVGAGI. CDR3 length: 15 residues. The CDR3 loop reads CASSHRGGARQPQHF. In nucleotides, the CDR3 is TGTGCCAGCAGCCACCGGGGTGGGGCGCGTCAGCCCCAGCATTTT.

V gene TRBV7-6 combines with J gene TRBJ2-3; the D is unclear. V was clipped by 5 bases and J by 3 bases, with 15 bases between them. The CDR3 runs to 15 residues. Germline V lookup: CDR1 SGHVS, CDR2 FNYEAQ. CDR3: CASSPVSFGTDTQYF. CDR3 sequence (DNA): TGTGCCAGCAGCCCCGTTAGTTTCGGGACAGATACGCAGTATTTT.

This clone has only a few counts. The gene calls are TRBV7-9 and TRBJ1-6, with D possibly matching TRBD1 (5 bases). Germline V lookup: CDR1 SEHNR, CDR2 FQNEAQ (reference sequence). The V end was cut by 3 bases, the J end by 6 bases, with 9 bases between. The CDR3 length is 14 residues. The CDR3 coding sequence is TGTGCCAGCAGCTTCACAGGATCTAATTCACCCCTCCACTTT. The encoded protein is CASSFTGSNSPLHF.

This clone was detected only a few times. The rearrangement joins TRBV6-5 to TRBJ1-2, with D perhaps matching TRBD1 (6 bases). CDR3 size: 16 residues. Germline CDR1 and CDR2: MNHEY and SVGAGI. Trimming cost V 2 bases and J 2 bases, with 15 bases left between them. CDR3 residues: CASSYRNTGRNYGYTF. The CDR3, as DNA: TGTGCCAGCAGTTACCGCAATACAGGGAGAAACTATGGCTACACCTTC.

The chain carries TRBV6-5 and TRBJ2-7; maybe TRBD1 (5 bases). V was pared by 2 bases and J by 0 bases, with 11 bases between. This CDR3 has 15 amino acids. From germline, CDR1 is MNHEY and CDR2 SVGAGI. The CDR3 loop reads CASSYAMDTSYEQYF. As DNA, the CDR3 is TGTGCCAGCAGTTACGCAATGGACACCTCCTACGAGCAGTACTTC.

The chain recombines TRBV27 with TRBJ2-1, with D perhaps TRBD2 (5 bases). The V gene lost 4 bases and the J gene lost 4 bases, with 20 bases spanning the gap. The CDR3 is 17 residues long. Germline CDR1 is MNHEY and CDR2 is SMNVEV (reference sequence). CDR3 bases: TGTGCCAGCAGTTCCCCCCCTAGCCAGCGGAAATACAATGAGCAGTTCTTC. Residues: CASSSPPSQRKYNEQFF.

The genes are TRBV7-2 and TRBJ1-5; possible D gene TRBD1, 5 bases. V was shortened by 5 bases and J by 9 bases, with 14 bases between the two germline ends. This CDR3 spans 13 amino acids. Germline CDR1 is SGHTA and CDR2 is FQGNSA. The CDR3: CASSPSTTGPQHF. CDR3 in DNA: TGTGCCAGCAGCCCCTCAACCACAGGGCCCCAGCATTTT.

CDR3 amino acids: CASSLLGGDTYNEQFF. The CDR3 DNA sequence: TGTGCCAGCAGCTTACTTGGCGGGGACACCTACAATGAGCAGTTCTTC. This chain uses TRBV7-3 with TRBJ2-1, with D perhaps matching TRBD1 or TRBD2 (6 bases each). The V end was cut by 2 bases, the J end by 2 bases, with 13 bases between. Germline V gene data show CDR1 as SGHTA and CDR2 as FQGTGA. This CDR3 has 16 residues.

This clone appeared a few times. The gene calls are TRBV4-1 and TRBJ2-2; D call uncertain. CDR1 is MGHRA, CDR2 YSYEKL, per germline. V lost 0 bases, J lost 7 bases, and 3 bases lay in between. This CDR3 has 12 amino acids. CDR3 residues: CASSQEVGELFF. The CDR3 region has the DNA TGCGCCAGCAGCCAAGAGGTCGGGGAGCTGTTTTTT.

This clone was found a few times. The J gene is TRBJ2-1, the V gene TRBV19; 9 nucleotides match TRBD1. The CDR3 totals 15 residues. Germline CDR1 reads LNHDA; CDR2 reads SQIVND (reference sequence). V lost 5 bases to trimming and J lost 5 bases; unmatched junction nucleotides: 7. The CDR3: CASSPRDRGDNEQFF. DNA for the CDR3: TGTGCCAGTAGTCCTCGCGACAGGGGGGACAATGAGCAGTTCTTC.

V usage is TRBV19 and J usage is TRBJ2-5; D remains unclear. The length of the CDR3 is 12 residues. The germline gives CDR1 LNHDA, CDR2 SQIVND (reference sequence). V was trimmed by 3 bases and J by 5 bases, leaving 7 bases between them. The CDR3 region has the DNA TGTGCCAGTAGTATGGATAGGGAGACCCAGTACTTC. Encoded protein: CASSMDRETQYF.

The chain recombines TRBV2 with TRBJ2-1; D is tentatively TRBD1 or TRBD2 (5 bases each). V lost 4 bases and J lost 3, with 10 bases in between. This CDR3 contains 14 residues. Germline-derived CDR1 and CDR2 are SNHLY and FYNNEI. For the CDR3, the DNA is TGTGCCAGCAGTGTGGGGGAGCTCTACAATGAGCAGTTCTTC. It is translated as CASSVGELYNEQFF.

This clone has a handful of counts. This chain links TRBV10-3 with TRBJ2-7; TRBD2 aligns across 7 bases. V trimming: 10 bases; J trimming: 1 base; junction bases outside the gene matches: 10. This CDR3 has 14 residues. CDR1 and CDR2 (germline): ENHRY, SYGVKD. DNA for the CDR3: TGTGCCACCCTTCCCCAGCGGGATTCCTACGAGCAGTACTTC. It codes for CATLPQRDSYEQYF.

This clone was recorded a few times. The chain is built from TRBV14 and TRBJ1-6; 9 bases are shared with TRBD1. Per germline, CDR1 SGHDN and CDR2 FVKESK. The CDR3 is made up of 23 amino acids. The V and J ends lost 4 bases and 6 bases, in that order; junction bases with no gene match: 28. This CDR3 reads CASSPLRSASGTGKARINSPLHF. CDR3 coding DNA: TGTGCCAGCAGCCCCCTACGTTCGGCCTCCGGGACAGGGAAGGCTCGGATTAATTCACCCCTCCACTTT.

This chain connects TRBV9 to TRBJ2-7; D not resolved. There are 12 residues in the CDR3. V lost 3 bases to trimming and J lost 4 bases, with 8 bases between them. Germline V gene data show CDR1 as SGDLS and CDR2 as YYNGEE. For the CDR3, the DNA is TGTGCCAGCAGCGAGGAAGGGTACGAGCAGTACTTC. This gives the protein CASSEEGYEQYF.

This clone was counted only a few times. The V and J genes are TRBV6-1 and TRBJ2-5, with D tentatively TRBD1 (6 bases). This CDR3 contains 17 residues. V lost 2 bases and J 2 bases, leaving 18 bases between the germline ends. Germline V CDR1 and CDR2: MNHNS, SASEGT. CDR3: CASSEIHGTNLQETQYF. The CDR3 nucleotides read TGTGCCAGCAGTGAAATCCATGGGACAAACCTACAAGAGACCCAGTACTTC.

There are a few counts of this clone. J is TRBJ2-3 and V is TRBV25-1; D gene uncertain. The CDR3 extends over 13 amino acids. CDR1 and CDR2 (germline): MGHDK, SYGVNS. V dropped 10 bases and J dropped 1 base, with 12 bases sitting between them. CDR3 sequence reads: CATRVVGTDTQYF. CDR3 DNA sequence: TGTGCCACAAGGGTGGTTGGCACAGATACGCAGTATTTT. Using reference TRBV25-1 and TRBJ2-3 for the parts outside the CDR3, the full variable domain is EADIYQTPRYLVIGTGKKITLECSQTMGHDKMYWYQQDPGMELHLIHYSYGVNSTEKGDLSSESTVSRIRTEHFPLTLESARPSHTSQYLCATRVVGTDTQYFGPGTRLTVL.